This TCR beta chain was sequenced for a study of cytomegalovirus exposure and HLA in healthy donors. General study points: Later analysis suggested most CMV-associated TCR beta chains were HLA-restricted.

13 Jbeta primers and 60 Vbeta primers were used for the PCR. TCRdb's table, derived via immunoSEQ multiplex PCR, lists solely in-frame clones and lacks some. The sample has approximately 150,000 clones, roughly 80% seen once. As to this clone: Its antigen is unidentified.

The CDR3 length is 15 residues. With 0 bases removed from V and 5 bases from J, the gap between germline ends came to 11 bases. Germline CDR1 SGHRS, CDR2 YFSETQ. The source is a boy between 2 and 10 years old in good health and CMV-seronegative. The sequencing sample was made of PBMCs. The genes are TRBV5-1 and TRBJ1-4; D is ambiguous. CDR3 nucleotides: TGCGCCAGCAGCTTGGATGGAGCCTTAAATGAAAAACTGTTTTTT. It yields the protein CASSLDGALNEKLFF. The whole variable domain, remainder taken from reference TRBV5-1 and TRBJ1-4, is KAGVTQTPRYLIKTRGQQVTLSCSPISGHRSVSWYQQTPGQGLQFLFEYFSETQRNKGNFPGRFSGRQFSNSRSEMNVSTLELGDSALYLCASSLDGALNEKLFFGSGTQLSVL.